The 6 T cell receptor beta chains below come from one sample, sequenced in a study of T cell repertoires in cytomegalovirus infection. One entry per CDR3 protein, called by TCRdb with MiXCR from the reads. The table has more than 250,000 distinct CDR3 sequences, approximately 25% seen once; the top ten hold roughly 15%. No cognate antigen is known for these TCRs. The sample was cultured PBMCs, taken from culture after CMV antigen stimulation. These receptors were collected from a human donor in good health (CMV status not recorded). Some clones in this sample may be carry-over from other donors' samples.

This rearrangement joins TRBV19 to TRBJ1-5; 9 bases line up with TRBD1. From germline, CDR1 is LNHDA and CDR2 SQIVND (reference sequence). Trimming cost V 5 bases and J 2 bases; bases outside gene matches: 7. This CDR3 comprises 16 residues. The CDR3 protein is CASSARTGDRNQPQHF. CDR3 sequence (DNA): TGTGCCAGTAGTGCCCGGACAGGGGATCGCAATCAGCCCCAGCATTTT. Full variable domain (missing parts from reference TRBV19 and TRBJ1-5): DGGITQSPKYLFRKEGQNVTLSCEQNLNHDAMYWYRQDPGQGLRLIYYSQIVNDFQKGDIAEGYSVSREKKESFPLTVTSAQKNPTAFYLCASSARTGDRNQPQHFGDGTRLSIL.

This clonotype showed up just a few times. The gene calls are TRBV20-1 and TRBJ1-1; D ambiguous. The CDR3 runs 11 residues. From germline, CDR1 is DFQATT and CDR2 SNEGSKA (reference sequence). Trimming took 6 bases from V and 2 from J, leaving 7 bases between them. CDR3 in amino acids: CSAEGNTEAFF. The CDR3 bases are TGCAGTGCCGAAGGAAACACTGAAGCTTTCTTT.

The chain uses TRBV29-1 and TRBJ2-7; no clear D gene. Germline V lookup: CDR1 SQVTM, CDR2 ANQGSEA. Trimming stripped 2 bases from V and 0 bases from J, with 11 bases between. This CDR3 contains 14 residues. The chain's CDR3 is CSVETDTSSYEQYF. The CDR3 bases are TGCAGCGTTGAAACGGATACGAGCTCCTACGAGCAGTACTTC.

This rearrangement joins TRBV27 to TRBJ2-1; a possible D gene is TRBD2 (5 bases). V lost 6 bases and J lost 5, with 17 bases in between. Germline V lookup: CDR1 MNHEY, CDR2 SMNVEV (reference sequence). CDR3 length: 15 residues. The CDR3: CASRPRGNFDNEQFF. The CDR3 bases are TGTGCCAGCAGACCCCGGGGTAATTTCGACAATGAGCAGTTCTTC.

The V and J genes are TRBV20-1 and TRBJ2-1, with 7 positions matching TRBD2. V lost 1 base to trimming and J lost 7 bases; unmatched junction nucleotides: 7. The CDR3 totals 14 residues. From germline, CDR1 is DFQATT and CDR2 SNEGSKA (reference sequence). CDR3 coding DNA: TGCAGTGCTAGAGGGCGGGAGCTCAAAAATGAGCAGTTCTTC. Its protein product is CSARGRELKNEQFF.

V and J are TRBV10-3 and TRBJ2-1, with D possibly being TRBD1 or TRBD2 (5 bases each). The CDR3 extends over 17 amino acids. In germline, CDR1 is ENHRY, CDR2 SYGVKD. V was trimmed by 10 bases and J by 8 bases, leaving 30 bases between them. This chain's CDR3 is CATEDIGDGVRRDEQFF. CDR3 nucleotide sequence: TGTGCCACCGAAGATATCGGGGACGGAGTAAGAAGGGATGAGCAGTTCTTC.